This TCR beta chain derives from a study of CD8 T cells in Susac syndrome. There are 13 residues in the CDR3. V lost 6 bases to trimming and J lost 5 bases; unmatched junction nucleotides: 4. In germline, CDR1 is SQVTM, CDR2 ANQGSEA. An input of about 0.5 to 1 ug of RNA was subjected to reverse transcription using random hexamers. An immunoSEQ multiplex PCR amplified TCR beta CDR3 over 54 Vbeta and 13 Jbeta. A single record per CDR3 protein comes from TCRdb applying MiXCR to the immunoSEQ multiplex PCR reads. The repertoire holds around 26,000 distinct CDR3 sequences, with roughly 94% as singletons. CD8+ and CD4+ T cells from blood underwent TCR beta sequencing, which was carried out in a high-throughput format. The control group consisted of healthy donors matched for age and sex.

The chain has TRBV29-1 and TRBJ2-3; 11 positions agree with TRBD1. The receptor was derived from a human donor in good health. Sequenced: CD8+ T cells from PBMCs. CDR3 sequence (DNA): TGCAGCGTCCTGGACAGGGGGCTAGATACGCAGTATTTT. Encoded protein: CSVLDRGLDTQYF.